The clone carrying this T cell receptor beta chain was counted between two and nine times. The antigen remains undetermined. There are 15 residues in the CDR3. Germline loops: CDR1 SGHTA, CDR2 FQGNSA. V lost 5 bases, J lost 10 bases, and 13 bases stayed unmatched. The source of the sample is a study of OX40 agonist ivuxolimab in advanced cancers. Study-level findings and limits: Patients who responded partially at 0.1-3.0 mg/kg showed clonal expansion ranking among the lowest.

Only in-frame clones appear in the TCRdb table, and some are missing; sequencing was by immunoSEQ multiplex PCR. This table has nearly 85,000 clones, less than 90% appearing once. This clonotype was sampled from an adult with an advanced solid tumor such as melanoma, head and neck, liver or kidney cancer. The source material was CD4+ or CD8+ T cells sorted from blood, sampled in a trial of the OX40 agonist ivuxolimab. The chain carries TRBV7-2 and TRBJ1-5, with 8 positions matching TRBD1. CDR3 nucleotide sequence: TGTGCCAGCAGCCTGGGGTCGACAGGGGCGGGCCCCCAGCATTTT. It codes for CASSLGSTGAGPQHF.